This TCR beta chain was identified during a study of shared clonotypes between healthy human individuals. Notes on the study in general: Shared clonotypes across all four donors exceeded non-shared ones in generation probability. Collection of samples was limited to blood; tissue repertoires likely differ.

Note on this clone: Its antigen is as yet unknown.

Germline CDR1 SNHLY, CDR2 FYNNEI. V lost 6 bases and J 0 bases, leaving 17 bases between the germline ends. The CDR3 length is 16 residues. Each subset's genomic DNA was split evenly across several immunoSEQ plates. Per the authors' pipeline: With immunoSEQ giving junction-only sequences and no quality scores, filtering differed. This table comes from immunoSEQ multiplex PCR, and its TCRdb copy is limited to in-frame clones, with some not included. Clonal size and the V and J genes are those of that table, whereas D and trimming came from the DNA. Among 110,000 or so clones listed, 68% were seen once.

Sequences were obtained from memory CD8+ T cells sorted from blood. Regarding subset: CD45RO+ cells pooled with CCR7-negative TemRA cells. The clonotype was recovered from a woman between 25 and 40 years old in good health. This chain links TRBV2 with TRBJ1-1; a possible D gene is TRBD1 (6 bases). The CDR3 nucleotides are TGTGCCAGCAGACCCACAGGGTTCGCAATGAACACTGAAGCTTTCTTT. This translates into CASRPTGFAMNTEAFF.